A single sample gave rise to the 28 T cell receptor beta chains below, sequenced in a study of T cells in Graves' hyperthyroidism and ophthalmopathy. RNA transcripts were the template for amplifying TCR beta CDR3 regions. Using the HTBI primer set, a first-round RT-PCR was run on the TCR CDR3. From the multiplex PCR reads, TCRdb called clonotypes with MiXCR, one entry per CDR3 protein. The sample shows approximately 590,000 distinct CDR3 sequences, 15% to 19% of them seen only once. Sequencing was done on a sample of blood. Receptors originate from a young woman with Graves' hyperthyroidism.

This CDR3 is CASSPTPADNQPQHF. CDR3 DNA: TGTGCCAGCTCACCGACACCGGCGGACAATCAGCCCCAGCATTTT. The chain joins TRBV18 to TRBJ1-5; no clear D. Germline V gene sequence: CDR1 KGHSH, CDR2 LQKENI. This CDR3 spans 15 amino acids. V was clipped by 3 bases and J by 3 bases, with 12 bases between them.

In this sample, this clonotype turned up many times. V is TRBV30 and J is TRBJ1-1, with D hard to call. The CDR3 extends over 13 amino acids. CDR1 and CDR2 (germline): GTSNPN, SVGIG (reference sequence). Trimming pared 1 base from V and 3 bases from J, leaving 9 bases between. CDR3 in amino acids: CAWSALGYTEAFF. The CDR3 DNA sequence: TGTGCCTGGAGTGCCTTGGGTTACACTGAAGCTTTCTTT.

The chain carries TRBV7-6 and TRBJ2-1; TRBD2 is a possible D gene (5 bases). Germline V lookup: CDR1 SGHVS, CDR2 FNYEAQ. Trimming shortened V by 1 base and J by 5 bases, and 18 bases separated the two germline ends. This CDR3 is 17 amino acids long. Written as DNA, the CDR3 is TGTGCCAGCAGCTTAGTGTCGGGATCCGTCCTAAACAATGAGCAGTTCTTC. Translated, it gives CASSLVSGSVLNNEQFF.

This clonotype has a handful of counts. This chain uses TRBV24-1 with TRBJ2-3, with 12 positions matching TRBD1. The CDR3 covers 16 residues. Germline V gene data show CDR1 as KGHDR and CDR2 as SFDVKD. V trimming: 2 bases; J trimming: 2 bases; junction bases outside the gene matches: 1. The CDR3 DNA follows: TGTGCCACCAGTGATTGGGGACAGGGGGCCACAGATACGCAGTATTTT. Translated: CATSDWGQGATDTQYF.

The V call is TRBV27, the J call TRBJ2-7; D is ambiguous. CDR3 size: 14 residues. Trimming cost V 5 bases and J 5 bases, with 16 bases left between them. The germline V gene encodes CDR1 MNHEY and CDR2 SMNVEV (reference sequence). The CDR3 sequence is CASSPYGGRDEQYF. CDR3 in DNA: TGTGCCAGCAGTCCCTACGGTGGACGGGACGAGCAGTACTTC.

Many counts were recorded for this clonotype. V gene TRBV30 combines with J gene TRBJ1-1; TRBD1 might be the D (6 bases). The V end was cut by 1 base, the J end by 0 bases, with 15 bases between. The CDR3 is made up of 16 amino acids. CDR1 is GTSNPN and CDR2 is SVGIG in the germline V gene (reference sequence). The CDR3 nucleotides are TGTGCCTGGAGTGAGGGGGGTAGGACATTGAACACTGAAGCTTTCTTT. It codes for CAWSEGGRTLNTEAFF.

At least ten counts were recorded for this clonotype. The V and J genes are TRBV7-9 and TRBJ2-1; tentative D call: TRBD2 (6 bases). The CDR3 extends over 16 amino acids. The V gene's germline CDR1 is SEHNR and CDR2 FQNEAQ (reference sequence). V lost 5 bases and J 0 bases, leaving 14 bases between the germline ends. The CDR3 region is CASSLSSVSSYNEQFF. CDR3 nucleotide sequence: TGTGCCAGCAGCCTCTCTAGCGTTAGCTCCTACAATGAGCAGTTCTTC.

V and J are TRBV7-3 and TRBJ2-3; 15 bases line up with TRBD2. Trimming cost V 5 bases and J 2 bases; bases outside gene matches: 11. Germline V gene data show CDR1 as SGHTA and CDR2 as FQGTGA. The CDR3 is 19 residues long. In DNA, the CDR3 is TGTGCCAGCAGCCTGGAACGGACTAGCGGGAGGGGAGTCACAGATACGCAGTATTTT. This sequence encodes CASSLERTSGRGVTDTQYF.

The J gene is TRBJ1-1, the V gene TRBV18, with D unresolved. CDR1 KGHSH and CDR2 LQKENI come from the germline V gene. With 3 bases removed from V and 0 bases from J, the gap between germline ends came to 14 bases. The CDR3 has 16 residues. The CDR3 DNA follows: TGTGCCAGCTCACCTCTGGGCCGGGGTTTGAACACTGAAGCTTTCTTT. Protein sequence: CASSPLGRGLNTEAFF.

This clonotype has only a few counts. This chain links TRBV9 with TRBJ2-7; 13 bases are shared with TRBD2. The CDR3 loop spans 15 amino acids. Germline lookup yields CDR1 SGDLS and CDR2 YYNGEE. V lost 5 bases to trimming and J lost 6 bases; unmatched junction nucleotides: 8. CDR3 DNA sequence: TGTGCCAGCAGAGACGGACTAGCGGGAGTTGTCGAGCAGTACTTC. Protein product: CASRDGLAGVVEQYF.

This clonotype has ten or more counts. The chain combines TRBV6-1 with TRBJ2-1; 10 nucleotides match TRBD2. The J segment lost 6 bases and the V segment lost 1 base, leaving 3 bases of the junction unmatched. There are 15 residues in the CDR3. CDR1 is MNHNS and CDR2 is SASEGT in the germline V gene. The CDR3 bases are TGTGCCAGCAGTGAAGGTCTAGCGGGAGTCAATGAGCAGTTCTTC. Its protein product is CASSEGLAGVNEQFF.

This clonotype occurred a few times. This chain uses TRBV18 with TRBJ2-2, with D perhaps assigned TRBD1 or TRBD2 (5 bases each). CDR1 is KGHSH, CDR2 LQKENI, per germline. The V gene lost 2 bases and the J gene lost 3 bases, with 10 bases spanning the gap. The CDR3 spans 15 residues. Here the CDR3 DNA reads TGTGCCAGCTCACCAGGGACGGCGCACACCGGGGAGCTGTTTTTT. It yields the protein CASSPGTAHTGELFF.

About this clonotype: A much larger clone differs from this one at a single base, so this may be a read error. The rearrangement joins TRBV20-1 to TRBJ2-7, with D possibly being TRBD1 or TRBD2 (5 bases each). The germline V and J ends were trimmed by 3 bases and 2 bases, with 20 bases remaining between them. This CDR3 region has 16 residues. CDR1 and CDR2 from the germline V gene are DFQATT and SNEGSKA (reference sequence). In DNA, the CDR3 is TGCAGTGCTAGCCGATCGTCCGGGGCGAATACCTACGAGCAGTACTTC. As protein: CSASRSSGANTYEQYF.

This clonotype was recorded a few times. The V call is TRBV10-3, the J call TRBJ2-1; 7 positions match TRBD1. The J segment lost 3 bases and the V segment lost 6 bases, leaving 8 bases of the junction unmatched. Germline assignment: CDR1 ENHRY and CDR2 SYGVKD. The CDR3 length is 15 residues. The CDR3 coding sequence is TGTGCCATCAGCTCGGACAGGCAACACTACAATGAGCAGTTCTTC. It is translated as CAISSDRQHYNEQFF.

The sample holds many counts of this clonotype. The V and J genes are TRBV27 and TRBJ2-7, with 8 bases that match TRBD2. This CDR3 contains 14 residues. CDR1 MNHEY and CDR2 SMNVEV come from the germline V gene (reference sequence). V lost 4 bases to trimming and J lost 7 bases; unmatched junction nucleotides: 9. The CDR3 reads CASSWSSGTREQYF. In DNA, the CDR3 is TGTGCCAGCAGTTGGAGTAGCGGGACTAGAGAGCAGTACTTC.

The chain couples TRBV9 to TRBJ2-3; D unclear. Judging by the DNA end, TRBJ1-5 fits better; the J call may be wrong. The germline gives CDR1 SGDLS, CDR2 YYNGEE. CDR3 length: 16 amino acids. The CDR3 here is CASSVGGSGSADTQHF. In DNA, the CDR3 is TGTGCCAGCAGCGTAGGTGGTAGCGGGAGTGCTGATACGCAGCATTTT.

This clonotype was observed a few times. The chain carries TRBV19 and TRBJ2-5; 11 nucleotides align to TRBD2. CDR3 size: 15 residues. The ends lost 6 bases at V and 0 bases at J; junction bases unmatched: 3. Germline assignment: CDR1 LNHDA and CDR2 SQIVND (reference sequence). For the CDR3, the DNA is TGTGCCAGTAGGGGGACTAGCGGAGACCAAGAGACCCAGTACTTC. It yields the protein CASRGTSGDQETQYF.

There are many counts of this clonotype. The chain recombines TRBV6-2 or TRBV6-3 with TRBJ2-7; 8 positions agree with TRBD1. The CDR3 loop spans 14 amino acids. V shed 7 bases, J shed 0 bases, and the junction held 5 bases outside the gene matches. CDR1 is MNHEY and CDR2 is SVGEGT in the germline V gene. CDR3 coding DNA: TGTGCCAGCAAGCCGGGACAGGACTCCTACGAGCAGTACTTC. It translates to CASKPGQDSYEQYF.

A few counts support this clonotype. The rearrangement links TRBV9 to TRBJ1-1, with a possible D match to TRBD1 (6 bases). Germline CDR1 reads SGDLS; CDR2 reads YYNGEE. Trimming pared 0 bases from V and 2 bases from J, leaving 8 bases between. This CDR3 is 14 amino acids long. CDR3 loop: CASSVGTENTEAFF. DNA of the CDR3: TGTGCCAGCAGCGTAGGGACAGAAAACACTGAAGCTTTCTTT.

The V gene is TRBV7-3, the J gene TRBJ2-3; 8 nucleotides align to TRBD2. V was pared by 5 bases and J by 6 bases, with 13 bases of the junction left unmatched. This CDR3 contains 16 residues. Per germline, CDR1 SGHTA and CDR2 FQGTGA. The CDR3 loop is CASSKIAGPQGDTQYF. CDR3 nucleotides: TGTGCCAGCAGCAAAATAGCGGGACCTCAAGGGGATACGCAGTATTTT.

The chain has TRBV10-2 and TRBJ2-3, with 11 bases aligning to TRBD2. Germline V gene sequence: CDR1 WSHSY, CDR2 SAAADI. J was trimmed by 2 bases and V by 7 bases; bases with no gene match: 5. The length of the CDR3 is 15 residues. CDR3 amino acids: CASKGLADYTDTQYF. For the CDR3, the DNA is TGCGCCAGCAAGGGACTAGCGGACTACACAGATACGCAGTATTTT.

A word on this clonotype: This may arise from a read error, as a much more abundant clone is one base away. The final CDR3 position lacks the conserved phenylalanine or tryptophan, pointing to a likely read error. V usage is TRBV28 and J usage is TRBJ2-3; 8 bases map to TRBD2. The CDR3 covers 17 residues. Germline V CDR1 and CDR2: MDHEN, SYDVKM. J gave up 0 bases and V 2 bases, and 7 bases lay outside the gene matches. CDR3 sequence: CASSLRYSGTSTDTQYS. The CDR3, as DNA: TGTGCCAGCAGTTTACGATATAGCGGGACTAGCACAGATACGCAGTATTCT.

This clonotype was counted at least ten times. The chain couples TRBV7-3 to TRBJ2-1, with 10 bases that match TRBD2. This CDR3 has 15 residues. V trimming: 5 bases; J trimming: 4 bases; junction bases outside the gene matches: 5. Germline-derived CDR1 and CDR2 are SGHTA and FQGTGA. The CDR3 DNA reads TGTGCCAGCAGCCCACCGGGACTAGCGTACAATGAGCAGTTCTTC. It codes for CASSPPGLAYNEQFF.

Only a few counts were recorded for this clonotype. The V gene is TRBV20-1, the J gene TRBJ2-7, with D perhaps matching TRBD1 or TRBD2 (5 bases each). The CDR3 totals 14 residues. Per germline, CDR1 DFQATT and CDR2 SNEGSKA (reference sequence). Trimming took 4 bases from V and 1 from J, leaving 14 bases between them. The CDR3 DNA follows: TGCAGTGCTACGGAGGACATACCTTCCTACGAGCAGTACTTC. This encodes CSATEDIPSYEQYF.

This clonotype was seen repeatedly, ten times or more. This chain connects TRBV6-1 to TRBJ1-6; 8 bases are shared with TRBD1. J gave up 7 bases and V 5 bases, and 10 bases lay outside the gene matches. Germline values: CDR1 MNHNS, CDR2 SASEGT. This CDR3 is 16 amino acids long. The CDR3 DNA sequence: TGTGCCAGCAGTCAATCCAGGGGGCTTCGGAATTCACCCCTCCACTTT. It encodes CASSQSRGLRNSPLHF.

This chain connects TRBV3-1 to TRBJ2-2; D is uncertain. V was shortened by 1 base and J by 2 bases, with 11 bases between the two germline ends. This CDR3 has 16 amino acids. Germline V gene lookup returns CDR1 LGHDT and CDR2 YNNKEL (reference sequence). CDR3 protein: CASSQVSAANTGELFF. In DNA form, the CDR3 reads TGTGCCAGCAGCCAAGTGTCCGCAGCCAACACCGGGGAGCTGTTTTTT.

The sample holds many counts of this clonotype. The chain recombines TRBV6-1 with TRBJ2-1, with 9 positions matching TRBD1. V was clipped by 3 bases and J by 7 bases; unmatched bases: 10. Germline values: CDR1 MNHNS, CDR2 SASEGT. This CDR3 is 16 amino acids long. CDR3: CASSEGDRVRLNEQFF. The CDR3 DNA reads as TGTGCCAGCAGTGAGGGGGACAGGGTGAGGTTGAATGAGCAGTTCTTC.

In its sample, this clonotype was seen many times. The rearrangement links TRBV27 to TRBJ2-1, with D unclear. The CDR3 extends over 14 amino acids. V lost 5 bases and J lost 5, with 13 bases in between. Germline CDR1 is MNHEY and CDR2 is SMNVEV (reference sequence). Here the CDR3 DNA reads TGTGCCAGCAGTCCCTGGGGTCAAGACAATGAGCAGTTCTTC. Translation: CASSPWGQDNEQFF.